This T cell receptor beta chain comes out of a study of CD8+CD57+ T cells in acquired aplastic anemia. About the study: Sorted CD4+ and CD8+ cells yielded around 3.3 ug of DNA on average. Reads per healthy sample averaged about 9.8 million (CD4+) and 11.0 million (CD8+).

The template used for profiling TCR beta VDJ and CDR3 was genomic DNA. TCRdb recomputed calls from the reads with MiXCR, one row per CDR3 protein. This sample has over 150,000 distinct CDR3 sequences; 35% to 55% occur once, and the top ten carry 1.1%. The CDR3 is 15 amino acids. Germline CDR1 SGDLS, CDR2 YYNGEE. V gave up 3 bases and J gave up 5 bases; unmatched junction bases: 7. The V gene is TRBV9, the J gene TRBJ2-1; 8 nucleotides agree with TRBD1. Sequences were obtained from sorted CD4+, CD8+, or CD8+CD57+ T cells (not recorded which) from PBMCs. The TCR was taken from a human donor in good health. DNA for the CDR3: TGTGCCAGCAGCGCCTGGACAGGGACCAACAATGAGCAGTTCTTC. This gives the protein CASSAWTGTNNEQFF. Drawing the rest from reference TRBV9 and TRBJ2-1, the complete variable domain is DSGVTQTPKHLITATGQRVTLRCSPRSGDLSVYWYQQSLDQGLQFLIQYYNGEERAKGNILERFSAQQFPDLHSELNLSSLELGDSALYFCASSAWTGTNNEQFFGPGTRLTVL.